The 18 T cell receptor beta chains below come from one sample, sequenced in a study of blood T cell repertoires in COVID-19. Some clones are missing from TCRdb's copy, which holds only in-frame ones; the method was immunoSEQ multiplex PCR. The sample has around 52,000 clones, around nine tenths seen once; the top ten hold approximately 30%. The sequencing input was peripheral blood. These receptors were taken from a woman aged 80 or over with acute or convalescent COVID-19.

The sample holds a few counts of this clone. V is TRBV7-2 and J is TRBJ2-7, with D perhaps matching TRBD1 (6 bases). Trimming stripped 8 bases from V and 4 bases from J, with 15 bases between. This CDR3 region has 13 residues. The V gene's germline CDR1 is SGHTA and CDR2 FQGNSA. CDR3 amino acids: CASGGGRGYEQYV. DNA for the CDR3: TGTGCCAGCGGTGGGGGCCGGGGTTACGAGCAGTACGTC.

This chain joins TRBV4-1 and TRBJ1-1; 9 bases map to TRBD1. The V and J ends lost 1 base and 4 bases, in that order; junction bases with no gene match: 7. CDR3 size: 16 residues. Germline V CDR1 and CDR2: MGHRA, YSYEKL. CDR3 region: CASSQGQGVWTTEAFF. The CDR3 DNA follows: TGCGCCAGCAGCCAAGGACAGGGGGTATGGACCACTGAAGCTTTCTTT.

DNA of the CDR3: TGTGCCAGCAGCTTCCCGGGTAGCCAAGAGACCCAGTACTTC. It codes for CASSFPGSQETQYF. The chain links TRBV5-5 to TRBJ2-5; D is uncertain. Trimming removed 2 bases from V and 1 base from J, with 9 bases in between. The CDR3 runs to 14 residues. The germline V gene encodes CDR1 SGHKS and CDR2 YYEKEE (reference sequence).

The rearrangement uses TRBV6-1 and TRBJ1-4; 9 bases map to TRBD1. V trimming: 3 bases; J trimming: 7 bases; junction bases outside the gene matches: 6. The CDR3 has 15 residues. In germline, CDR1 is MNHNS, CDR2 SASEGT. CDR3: CASSDTGGKGEKLFF. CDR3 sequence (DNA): TGTGCCAGCAGTGACACAGGGGGCAAGGGTGAAAAACTGTTTTTT.

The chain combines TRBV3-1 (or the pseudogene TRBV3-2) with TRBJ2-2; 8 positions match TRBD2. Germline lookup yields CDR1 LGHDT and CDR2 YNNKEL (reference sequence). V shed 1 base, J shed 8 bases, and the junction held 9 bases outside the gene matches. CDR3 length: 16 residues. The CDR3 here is CASSQVSSGLTGELFF. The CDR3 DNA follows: TGTGCCAGCAGCCAAGTTTCTAGCGGGTTAACTGGGGAGCTGTTTTTT.

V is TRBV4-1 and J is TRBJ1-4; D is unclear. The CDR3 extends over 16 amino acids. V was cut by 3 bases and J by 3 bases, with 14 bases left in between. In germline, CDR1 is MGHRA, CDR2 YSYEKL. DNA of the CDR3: TGCGCCAGCAGCCAGACCTGGGTTGAGGCTAATGAAAAACTGTTTTTT. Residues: CASSQTWVEANEKLFF.

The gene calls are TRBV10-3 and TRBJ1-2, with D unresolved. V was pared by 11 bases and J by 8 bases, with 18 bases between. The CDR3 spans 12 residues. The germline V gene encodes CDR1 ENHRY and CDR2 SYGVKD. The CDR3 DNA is TGTGCCGCATCGAGCGCTAATTTAGGCTACACCTTC. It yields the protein CAASSANLGYTF.

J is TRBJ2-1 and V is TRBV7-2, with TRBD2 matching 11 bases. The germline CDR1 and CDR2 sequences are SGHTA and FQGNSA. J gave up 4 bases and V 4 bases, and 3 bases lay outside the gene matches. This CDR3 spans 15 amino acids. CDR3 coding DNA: TGTGCCAGCAGCTCGGGGACTAGCGGTTACAATGAGCAGTTCTTC. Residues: CASSSGTSGYNEQFF.

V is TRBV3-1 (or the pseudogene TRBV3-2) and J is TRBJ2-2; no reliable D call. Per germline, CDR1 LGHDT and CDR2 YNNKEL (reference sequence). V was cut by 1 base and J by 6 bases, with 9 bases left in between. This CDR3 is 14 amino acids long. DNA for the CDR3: TGTGCCAGCAGCCAAGGGGCTAATGCCGGGGAGCTGTTTTTT. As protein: CASSQGANAGELFF.

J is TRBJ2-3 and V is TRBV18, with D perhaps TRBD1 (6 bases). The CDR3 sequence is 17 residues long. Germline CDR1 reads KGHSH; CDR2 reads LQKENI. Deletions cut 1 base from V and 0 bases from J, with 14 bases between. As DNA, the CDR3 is TGTGCCAGCTCACCACAGGGGACAACGGCTAGCACAGATACGCAGTATTTT. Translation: CASSPQGTTASTDTQYF.

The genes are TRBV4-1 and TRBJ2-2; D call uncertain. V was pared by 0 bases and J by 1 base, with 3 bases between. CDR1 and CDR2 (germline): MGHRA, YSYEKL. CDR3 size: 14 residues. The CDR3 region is CASSQEQNTGELFF. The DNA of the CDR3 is TGCGCCAGCAGCCAAGAACAGAACACCGGGGAGCTGTTTTTT.

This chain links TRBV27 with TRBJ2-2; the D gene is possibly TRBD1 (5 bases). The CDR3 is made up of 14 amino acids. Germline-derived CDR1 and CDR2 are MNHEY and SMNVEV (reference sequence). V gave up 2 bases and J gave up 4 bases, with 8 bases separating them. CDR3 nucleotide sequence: TGTGCCAGCAGTTTAAAAGGGGTCACCGGGGAGCTGTTTTTT. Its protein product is CASSLKGVTGELFF.

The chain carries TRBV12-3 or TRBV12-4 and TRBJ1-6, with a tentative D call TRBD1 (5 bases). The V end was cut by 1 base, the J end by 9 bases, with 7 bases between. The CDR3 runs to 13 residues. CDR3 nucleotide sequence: TGTGCCAGCAGTTTAGGGGGGGGTTCACCCCTCCACTTT. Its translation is CASSLGGGSPLHF.

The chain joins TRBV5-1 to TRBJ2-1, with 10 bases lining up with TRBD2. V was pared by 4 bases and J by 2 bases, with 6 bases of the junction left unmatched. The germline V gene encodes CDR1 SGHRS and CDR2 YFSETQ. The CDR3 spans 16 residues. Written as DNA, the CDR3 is TGCGCCAGCAGCATTACTCTAGCGGGGGCCTACAATGAGCAGTTCTTC. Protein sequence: CASSITLAGAYNEQFF.

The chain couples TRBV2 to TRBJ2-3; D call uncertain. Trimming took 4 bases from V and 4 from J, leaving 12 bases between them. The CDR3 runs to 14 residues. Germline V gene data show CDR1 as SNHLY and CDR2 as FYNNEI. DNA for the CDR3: TGTGCCAGCAGTGTAAAGCTTCCTCCAGATACGCAGTATTTT. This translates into CASSVKLPPDTQYF.

DNA for the CDR3: TGTGCCAGCAGTCCCAGGGTAGAGACCCAGTACTTC. As protein: CASSPRVETQYF. The V and J genes are TRBV12-3 or TRBV12-4 and TRBJ2-5, with TRBD1 as a possible D gene (5 bases). V lost 5 bases to trimming and J lost 4 bases, with 8 bases between them. CDR3 size: 12 residues.

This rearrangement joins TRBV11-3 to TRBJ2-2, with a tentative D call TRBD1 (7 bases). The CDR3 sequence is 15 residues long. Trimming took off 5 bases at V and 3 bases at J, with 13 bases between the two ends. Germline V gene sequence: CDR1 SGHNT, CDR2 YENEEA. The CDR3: CASSPGGHHTGELFF. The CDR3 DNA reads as TGTGCCAGCAGCCCAGGGGGGCATCACACCGGGGAGCTGTTTTTT.

CDR3 in amino acids: CASVREETQYF. The CDR3 nucleotides are TGTGCCAGCGTCCGCGAAGAGACCCAGTACTTC. The V gene is TRBV2, the J gene TRBJ2-5; D is uncertain. The germline gives CDR1 SNHLY, CDR2 FYNNEI. This CDR3 is 11 amino acids long. Trimming took 8 bases from V and 3 from J, leaving 7 bases between them.